This record covers a single TCR beta chain. These data belong to a study of blood T cell repertoires in COVID-19. The CDR3 sequence is 12 residues long. Trimming pared 2 bases from V and 6 bases from J, leaving 4 bases between. Clones were sequenced by immunoSEQ multiplex PCR, and TCRdb holds only the in-frame ones, with some missing. Of over 150,000 clones detected, about 90% appear once; the ten largest clones hold 9%. This TCR derives from a woman under 30 who had recovered from COVID-19. This chain joins TRBV12-3 or TRBV12-4 and TRBJ1-4; no clear D. Sequencing input: PBMCs or T cells enriched from blood (not recorded which). CDR3 DNA sequence: TGTGCCAGCAGTTTACTTGATGAAAAACTGTTTTTT. This gives the protein CASSLLDEKLFF.